This T cell receptor beta chain was recovered during a study of Tregs in tolerant kidney transplant recipients. Study information: Recipients received nonmyeloablative bone marrow transplants from related graft donors, with transient mixed chimerism.

V was clipped by 4 bases and J by 2 bases, with 7 bases between them. The CDR3 has 12 residues. Germline V CDR1 and CDR2: GTSNPN, SVGIG (reference sequence). Profiling relied on immunoSEQ multiplex PCR, and the TCRdb table lists in-frame clones only, not all of them. The sample consists of about 69,000 clones, approximately 88% of them appearing once. Sample: CD4+ T cells from blood, taken before the transplant. This TCR was sampled from a human donor who received a combined kidney and bone marrow transplant. This rearrangement joins TRBV30 to TRBJ2-3; D gene ambiguous. In nucleotides, the CDR3 is TGTGCCTGGAAAATTCTCACAGATACGCAGTATTTT. Protein: CAWKILTDTQYF.